Listed below are T cell receptor beta chains from one sample, sequenced in a study of T cell responses to AZD1222 COVID-19 vaccine. The protocol was immunoSEQ multiplex PCR, while the TCRdb copy is restricted to in-frame clones and leaves out a portion. The sample includes 180,000 or so clones, approximately 86% of them seen just once. The sample consisted of peripheral blood, taken on day 0 of AZD1222 vaccination. These receptor sequences come from an adult in good health. CDR3s include the opening cysteine and the closing phenylalanine or tryptophan. D genes are given only for firm matches. Only some rows state a clone size, as once, few, many or a class for expanded clones.

clone size,V gene,J gene,D gene,CDR3 DNA,CDR3 protein
NA,TRBV4-3,TRBJ2-1,NA,TGCGCCAGCAGTAAAGTTTACAGCTCCTACAATGAGCAGTTCTTC,CASSKVYSSYNEQFF
NA,TRBV19,TRBJ2-6,TRBD1,TGTGCCAGTAGGGGGTGGGACAGGGGGCCCTCTGGGGCCAACGTCCTGACTTTC,CASRGWDRGPSGANVLTF
NA,TRBV12-3/TRBV12-4,TRBJ1-1,NA,TGTGCCAGCAGTTTTGTTCCCACTGAAGCTTTCTTT,CASSFVPTEAFF
few,TRBV18,TRBJ2-7,NA,TGTGCCAGCTCACCGGGCAGCTACGAGCAGTACTTC,CASSPGSYEQYF
NA,TRBV27,TRBJ2-3,TRBD1,TGTGCCAGCAGTTTAGAAGGGACAGCCGCGGGAGATACGCAGTATTTT,CASSLEGTAAGDTQYF
NA,TRBV14,TRBJ2-1,NA,TGTGCCAGCAGCCAAGGAGTACAGGGAGCCTACAATGAGCAGTTCTTC,CASSQGVQGAYNEQFF
once,TRBV29-1,TRBJ1-2,NA,TGCAGCGTTGAAACTAACTATGGCTACACCTTC,CSVETNYGYTF
NA,TRBV5-1,TRBJ2-7,NA,TGCGCCAGCAGCTTGGCCTGGGAAGCCTACGAGCAGTACTTC,CASSLAWEAYEQYF
NA,TRBV10-3,TRBJ2-7,NA,TGTGCCATCAGTGAGTCAGGGCAGGGGAGCTCCTACGAGCAGTACTTC,CAISESGQGSSYEQYF
NA,TRBV7-9,TRBJ1-5,NA,TGTGCCAGCAGCTTAGGTCAGGGCGGTCAGCCCCAGCATTTT,CASSLGQGGQPQHF
NA,TRBV15,TRBJ1-2,NA,TGTGCCACCAGCAGAGATTTAGGGATAACCTCTAACTATGGCTACACCTTC,CATSRDLGITSNYGYTF